These T cell receptor beta chains were read from a single sample in a study of blood T cell repertoires in COVID-19. Sequenced by immunoSEQ multiplex PCR; TCRdb stores in-frame clones only, minus some. The top ten hold 35% to 50% of the sample, which has tens of thousands of clones, roughly 83% seen once. Source material: peripheral blood. The receptors derive from a man aged 80 or over with acute or convalescent COVID-19. CDR3s include the opening cysteine and the closing phenylalanine or tryptophan. Fields, in order: CDR3 DNA, CDR3 protein, clone size, D gene, J gene, V gene. A D gene is named only where the DNA matches it firmly. Size tells how often a clone was seen (once, few, many) or the class of an expanded clone, and some rows leave it out.

cdr3_nt: TGTGCCAGTACCGATCCTTCGGGAAGACTGGGGGGAAACACCATATATTTT
cdr3_aa: CASTDPSGRLGGNTIYF
clone_size: NA
d_call: NA
j_call: TRBJ1-3
v_call: TRBV19

cdr3_nt: TGTGCCAGCAGCTTAAGGGAGGGGAGATCCTACAATGAGCAGTTCTTC
cdr3_aa: CASSLREGRSYNEQFF
clone_size: NA
d_call: TRBD2
j_call: TRBJ2-1
v_call: TRBV7-2

cdr3_nt: TGTGCCAGCAGCTATGGGAGTAACGAGCAGTACTTC
cdr3_aa: CASSYGSNEQYF
clone_size: NA
d_call: NA
j_call: TRBJ2-7
v_call: TRBV7-9

cdr3_nt: TGTGCCAGCAGCCAAGTTGCCGGGGACCAAGAGACCCAGTACTTC
cdr3_aa: CASSQVAGDQETQYF
clone_size: NA
d_call: NA
j_call: TRBJ2-5
v_call: TRBV3-1/TRBV3-2

cdr3_nt: TGTGCCAGCAGTATAGACAGGTGGGGGAACTATGGCTACACCTTC
cdr3_aa: CASSIDRWGNYGYTF
clone_size: NA
d_call: NA
j_call: TRBJ1-2
v_call: TRBV27

cdr3_nt: TGTGCCAGCTCAAAGGCCGGAGATGAGCAGTTCTTC
cdr3_aa: CASSKAGDEQFF
clone_size: NA
d_call: NA
j_call: TRBJ2-1
v_call: TRBV18

cdr3_nt: TGTGCCAGCAGCTTGGGGTTTACAGGGGATCAGCCCCAGCATTTT
cdr3_aa: CASSLGFTGDQPQHF
clone_size: few
d_call: TRBD1
j_call: TRBJ1-5
v_call: TRBV5-6

cdr3_nt: TGTGCCAGTAGTGCTCGCGGACAGGGGCAACTAGATACGCAGTATTTT
cdr3_aa: CASSARGQGQLDTQYF
clone_size: NA
d_call: TRBD1
j_call: TRBJ2-3
v_call: TRBV19

cdr3_nt: TGTGCCAGCCGGACAGGAGCAGTGGGCGAGCAGTACTTC
cdr3_aa: CASRTGAVGEQYF
clone_size: few
d_call: TRBD1
j_call: TRBJ2-7
v_call: TRBV27

cdr3_nt: TGTGCCAGCAGCCTTCACAGGTTAAAAGAACCCCAGCATTTT
cdr3_aa: CASSLHRLKEPQHF
clone_size: NA
d_call: NA
j_call: TRBJ1-5
v_call: TRBV3-1/TRBV3-2

cdr3_nt: TGTGCCAGCAGTGAAGAGCGCGGGGGGGCCAGTGAGACCCAGTACTTC
cdr3_aa: CASSEERGGASETQYF
clone_size: NA
d_call: TRBD2
j_call: TRBJ2-5
v_call: TRBV6-1

cdr3_nt: TGTGCCAGCTCACCTTTCGCCCCAGGACAGGGGGCTTGGAATGAGCAGTTCTTC
cdr3_aa: CASSPFAPGQGAWNEQFF
clone_size: NA
d_call: TRBD1
j_call: TRBJ2-1
v_call: TRBV18

cdr3_nt: TGTGCCAGCAGCATCCGGGACAGGGTTTCGCCCCAGCATTTT
cdr3_aa: CASSIRDRVSPQHF
clone_size: NA
d_call: TRBD1
j_call: TRBJ1-5
v_call: TRBV7-8

cdr3_nt: TGTGCCTGGAGTGGACAGGGTAGTCTAAAACAAGAGACCCAGTACTTC
cdr3_aa: CAWSGQGSLKQETQYF
clone_size: NA
d_call: TRBD1
j_call: TRBJ2-5
v_call: TRBV30

cdr3_nt: TGTGCCAGCAGCTTGGGCGGGGGGGCCTACAATGAGCAGTTCTTC
cdr3_aa: CASSLGGGAYNEQFF
clone_size: NA
d_call: TRBD2
j_call: TRBJ2-1
v_call: TRBV5-4